This T cell receptor beta chain appears in the sequencing data of a study of T cells in Graves' hyperthyroidism and ophthalmopathy. Amplification of TCR beta CDR3 regions used RNA as the template. When the TCR CDR3 underwent first-round RT-PCR, the HTBI primer set was used. From the multiplex PCR reads, TCRdb called clonotypes with MiXCR, one entry per CDR3 protein. The table includes approximately 720,000 distinct CDR3 sequences, around 20% detected once. The sample holds a few counts of this clonotype. CDR3 size: 12 residues. The germline V and J ends were trimmed by 6 bases and 6 bases, with 11 bases remaining between them. Germline CDR1 LNHDA, CDR2 SQIVND (reference sequence).

The sample consisted of blood. The sequence came from a woman in her 50s with Graves' hyperthyroidism that later progressed to Graves' ophthalmopathy. The chain carries TRBV19 and TRBJ1-1, with unresolved D. This chain's CDR3 is CASRAGYPEAFF. CDR3 coding DNA: TGTGCCAGTAGGGCGGGATATCCTGAAGCTTTCTTT.